The 21 T cell receptor beta chains below come from one sample, sequenced in a study of blood T cell repertoires in COVID-19. The assay was immunoSEQ multiplex PCR, and TCRdb's table has in-frame clones only and misses some. The table shows approximately 220,000 clones, with around four fifths occurring only once. Material: peripheral blood. The source is a woman in her thirties or forties with active or convalescent COVID-19.

This sequence joins TRBV7-3 and TRBJ2-3, with TRBD1 matching 9 bases. In germline, CDR1 is SGHTA, CDR2 FQGTGA. Losses at the gene ends were 5 bases for V and 0 bases for J; bases not matched to a gene: 3. The CDR3 runs 15 residues. Here the CDR3 reads CASSRQGGSTDTQYF. CDR3 nucleotide sequence: TGTGCCAGCAGCCGACAGGGGGGTAGCACAGATACGCAGTATTTT. Based on the CDR3 plus reference TRBV7-3 and TRBJ2-3, the full variable domain is GAGVSQTPSNKVTEKGKYVELRCDPISGHTALYWYRQSLGQGPEFLIYFQGTGAADDSGLPNDRFFAVRPEGSVSTLKIQRTERGDSAVYLCASSRQGGSTDTQYFGPGTRLTVL.

This chain uses TRBV24-1 with TRBJ1-2, with 9 nucleotides matching TRBD1. V shed 2 bases, J shed 8 bases, and the junction held 14 bases outside the gene matches. CDR1 KGHDR and CDR2 SFDVKD come from the germline V gene. The CDR3 is 17 residues long. CDR3 loop: CATSDSGQGRAYGGYTF. CDR3 bases: TGTGCCACCAGTGATTCTGGACAGGGGAGGGCATATGGGGGCTACACCTTC.

The chain employs TRBV30 and TRBJ2-1; 11 nucleotides align to TRBD1. The trim removed 3 bases at V and 7 bases at J, leaving 11 bases unmatched. Germline V gives CDR1 GTSNPN, CDR2 SVGIG (reference sequence). The CDR3 spans 16 residues. As DNA, the CDR3 is TGTGCCTGGAGGCCTCTCGGGACAGGGGGGAGGAATGAGCAGTTCTTC. Amino acid sequence: CAWRPLGTGGRNEQFF.

CDR3 coding DNA: TGTGCCAGCAGCTTAGTAAGGGAGCCAGCCAAAAACATTCAGTACTTC. This encodes CASSLVREPAKNIQYF. The chain joins TRBV11-3 to TRBJ2-4, with a possible D match to TRBD2 (5 bases). Trimming took 1 base from V and 0 from J, leaving 10 bases between them. Germline-derived CDR1 and CDR2 are SGHNT and YENEEA. The CDR3 is 16 amino acids.

The table lists this clone with a count of one. This rearrangement joins TRBV6-1 to TRBJ1-2; D unclear. The CDR3 covers 15 residues. Germline V gene data show CDR1 as MNHNS and CDR2 as SASEGT. The V and J ends lost 1 base and 0 bases respectively, with 9 bases between them. The CDR3 reads CASSEGGIANYGYTF. The DNA for the CDR3 is TGTGCCAGCAGTGAAGGCGGCATAGCTAACTATGGCTACACCTTC.

This rearrangement joins TRBV29-1 to TRBJ1-3; D uncertain. Germline CDR1 SQVTM, CDR2 ANQGSEA. V gave up 7 bases and J gave up 0 bases, with 10 bases separating them. The CDR3 has 13 amino acids. The CDR3 region is CSGGLGSGNTIYF. The CDR3 region has the DNA TGCAGCGGCGGACTCGGCTCTGGAAACACCATATATTTT.

This chain joins TRBV2 and TRBJ2-1; 8 positions agree with TRBD2. Germline loops: CDR1 SNHLY, CDR2 FYNNEI. Trimming removed 2 bases from V and 4 bases from J; junction bases left unmatched: 4. This CDR3 is built from 15 residues. CDR3 in amino acids: CASSEIAGQYNEQFF. For the CDR3, the DNA is TGTGCCAGCAGTGAAATAGCGGGACAATACAATGAGCAGTTCTTC.

The V and J genes are TRBV19 and TRBJ2-2; 10 positions match TRBD2. The germline V gene encodes CDR1 LNHDA and CDR2 SQIVND (reference sequence). The CDR3 spans 18 residues. V lost 5 bases to trimming and J lost 3 bases; unmatched junction nucleotides: 12. The CDR3: CASSGSASGGSYTGELFF. CDR3 DNA: TGTGCCAGTAGTGGTAGCGCTAGCGGGGGTAGTTACACCGGGGAGCTGTTTTTT. The variable domain in full, with the rest retrieved from reference TRBV19 and TRBJ2-2, is DGGITQSPKYLFRKEGQNVTLSCEQNLNHDAMYWYRQDPGQGLRLIYYSQIVNDFQKGDIAEGYSVSREKKESFPLTVTSAQKNPTAFYLCASSGSASGGSYTGELFFGEGSRLTVL.

The rearrangement joins TRBV11-2 to TRBJ2-3; no clear D. V lost 5 bases and J 5 bases, leaving 8 bases between the germline ends. This CDR3 is 12 amino acids long. The germline gives CDR1 SGHAT, CDR2 FQNNGV. The CDR3 region is CASSQHIDTQYF. The DNA for the CDR3 is TGTGCCAGCAGCCAACACATAGATACGCAGTATTTT.

The chain uses TRBV6-6 and TRBJ1-1; D gene uncertain. V shed 4 bases and J shed 1 base, with 10 bases lying between them. Germline V lookup: CDR1 MNHNY, CDR2 SVGAGI (reference sequence). The CDR3 has 14 amino acids. The CDR3 sequence is CASSSTEGNTEAFF. In DNA form, the CDR3 reads TGTGCCAGCAGTTCCACCGAGGGGAACACTGAAGCTTTCTTT.

The chain recombines TRBV27 with TRBJ1-2; 9 bases are shared with TRBD1. J lost 6 bases, V lost 8 bases, and 13 bases had no gene match. The CDR3 runs to 15 residues. From germline, CDR1 is MNHEY and CDR2 SMNVEV (reference sequence). CDR3 in DNA: TGTGCCAGCGCCGGGACAGGGTATTTGTTTGATGGCTACACCTTC. It is translated as CASAGTGYLFDGYTF.

V usage is TRBV5-4 and J usage is TRBJ1-3; D might be TRBD1 (5 bases). This CDR3 region has 14 residues. The V gene's germline CDR1 is SGHNT and CDR2 YYREEE (reference sequence). With 0 bases removed from V and 4 bases from J, the gap between germline ends came to 8 bases. Here the CDR3 DNA reads TGTGCCAGCAGCTTGGTTGGGGGGGGAAACACCATATATTTT. It codes for CASSLVGGGNTIYF. Full variable domain (missing parts from reference TRBV5-4 and TRBJ1-3): ETGVTQSPTHLIKTRGQQVTLRCSSQSGHNTVSWYQQALGQGPQFIFQYYREEENGRGNFPPRFSGLQFPNYSSELNVNALELDDSALYLCASSLVGGGNTIYFGEGSWLTVV.

The V gene is TRBV2, the J gene TRBJ1-4; 12 bases match TRBD1. The CDR3 sequence is 14 residues long. Per the germline V gene, CDR1 is SNHLY and CDR2 is FYNNEI. V lost 8 bases to trimming and J lost 8 bases; unmatched junction nucleotides: 6. CDR3 region: CASGDRGRGEKLFF. Here the CDR3 DNA reads TGTGCCAGCGGGGACAGGGGGCGAGGGGAAAAACTGTTTTTT.

This clone showed up just a few times. The chain couples TRBV6-1 to TRBJ1-1; D is perhaps TRBD1 (5 bases). This CDR3 has 12 amino acids. Germline CDR1 is MNHNS and CDR2 is SASEGT. V dropped 1 base and J dropped 9 bases, with 9 bases sitting between them. The CDR3: CASSEGNRKAFF. The DNA for the CDR3 is TGTGCCAGCAGTGAAGGGAACAGGAAAGCTTTCTTT.

The V gene is TRBV12-3 or TRBV12-4, the J gene TRBJ2-3; D remains ambiguous. The length of the CDR3 is 13 residues. V lost 3 bases to trimming and J lost 2 bases, with 6 bases between them. CDR3 in DNA: TGTGCCAGCAGTTTCGAACTCACAGATACGCAGTATTTT. Its protein is CASSFELTDTQYF.

This clone was detected only once. The chain employs TRBV7-9 and TRBJ1-1, with a possible D match to TRBD1 (5 bases). This CDR3 spans 18 amino acids. Trimming took off 2 bases at V and 1 base at J, with 20 bases between the two ends. The germline gives CDR1 SEHNR, CDR2 FQNEAQ (reference sequence). The CDR3 nucleotides read TGTGCCAGCAGCTTAACCTCGGACATATCGAGGCCGAACACTGAAGCTTTCTTT. Its protein is CASSLTSDISRPNTEAFF.

The table lists this clone with a count of one. The chain links TRBV9 to TRBJ2-5, with D hard to call. The V gene lost 0 bases and the J gene lost 5 bases, with 5 bases spanning the gap. In germline, CDR1 is SGDLS, CDR2 YYNGEE. The CDR3 has 12 residues. The CDR3 loop reads CASSVGRETQYF. CDR3 DNA: TGTGCCAGCAGCGTAGGCCGGGAGACCCAGTACTTC.

The chain carries TRBV7-9 and TRBJ1-5; D is ambiguous. Germline CDR1 reads SEHNR; CDR2 reads FQNEAQ (reference sequence). The ends were cut back, 6 bases at V and 10 bases at J, with 13 bases in the middle. This CDR3 has 12 amino acids. The CDR3 sequence: CASSLGRGPQHF. The CDR3 coding sequence is TGTGCCAGCAGTCTCGGCCGGGGTCCCCAGCATTTT.

This clone was counted a few times. The chain has TRBV11-3 and TRBJ1-6; D is unclear. Trimming pared 1 base from V and 9 bases from J, leaving 7 bases between. The germline gives CDR1 SGHNT, CDR2 YENEEA. This CDR3 comprises 13 residues. CDR3 in DNA: TGTGCCAGCAGCTTAGCCTTAGCTTCACCCCTCCACTTT. This translates into CASSLALASPLHF.

V is TRBV2 and J is TRBJ1-5, with TRBD1 matching over 11 bases. Germline V gene sequence: CDR1 SNHLY, CDR2 FYNNEI. J lost 1 base, V lost 6 bases, and 5 bases had no gene match. The CDR3 covers 16 residues. The CDR3 nucleotides read TGTGCCAGCAGATTGGACAGGGGGCCCAGCAATCAGCCCCAGCATTTT. This sequence encodes CASRLDRGPSNQPQHF.

This clone has only one observation. This sequence joins TRBV2 and TRBJ2-1; 7 positions match TRBD1. CDR3 length: 11 residues. The V gene's germline CDR1 is SNHLY and CDR2 FYNNEI. V lost 3 bases to trimming and J lost 13 bases; unmatched junction nucleotides: 3. The CDR3, as DNA: TGTGCCAGCAGTGACCAGGGGGTTCAGTTCTTC. Translating it yields CASSDQGVQFF.